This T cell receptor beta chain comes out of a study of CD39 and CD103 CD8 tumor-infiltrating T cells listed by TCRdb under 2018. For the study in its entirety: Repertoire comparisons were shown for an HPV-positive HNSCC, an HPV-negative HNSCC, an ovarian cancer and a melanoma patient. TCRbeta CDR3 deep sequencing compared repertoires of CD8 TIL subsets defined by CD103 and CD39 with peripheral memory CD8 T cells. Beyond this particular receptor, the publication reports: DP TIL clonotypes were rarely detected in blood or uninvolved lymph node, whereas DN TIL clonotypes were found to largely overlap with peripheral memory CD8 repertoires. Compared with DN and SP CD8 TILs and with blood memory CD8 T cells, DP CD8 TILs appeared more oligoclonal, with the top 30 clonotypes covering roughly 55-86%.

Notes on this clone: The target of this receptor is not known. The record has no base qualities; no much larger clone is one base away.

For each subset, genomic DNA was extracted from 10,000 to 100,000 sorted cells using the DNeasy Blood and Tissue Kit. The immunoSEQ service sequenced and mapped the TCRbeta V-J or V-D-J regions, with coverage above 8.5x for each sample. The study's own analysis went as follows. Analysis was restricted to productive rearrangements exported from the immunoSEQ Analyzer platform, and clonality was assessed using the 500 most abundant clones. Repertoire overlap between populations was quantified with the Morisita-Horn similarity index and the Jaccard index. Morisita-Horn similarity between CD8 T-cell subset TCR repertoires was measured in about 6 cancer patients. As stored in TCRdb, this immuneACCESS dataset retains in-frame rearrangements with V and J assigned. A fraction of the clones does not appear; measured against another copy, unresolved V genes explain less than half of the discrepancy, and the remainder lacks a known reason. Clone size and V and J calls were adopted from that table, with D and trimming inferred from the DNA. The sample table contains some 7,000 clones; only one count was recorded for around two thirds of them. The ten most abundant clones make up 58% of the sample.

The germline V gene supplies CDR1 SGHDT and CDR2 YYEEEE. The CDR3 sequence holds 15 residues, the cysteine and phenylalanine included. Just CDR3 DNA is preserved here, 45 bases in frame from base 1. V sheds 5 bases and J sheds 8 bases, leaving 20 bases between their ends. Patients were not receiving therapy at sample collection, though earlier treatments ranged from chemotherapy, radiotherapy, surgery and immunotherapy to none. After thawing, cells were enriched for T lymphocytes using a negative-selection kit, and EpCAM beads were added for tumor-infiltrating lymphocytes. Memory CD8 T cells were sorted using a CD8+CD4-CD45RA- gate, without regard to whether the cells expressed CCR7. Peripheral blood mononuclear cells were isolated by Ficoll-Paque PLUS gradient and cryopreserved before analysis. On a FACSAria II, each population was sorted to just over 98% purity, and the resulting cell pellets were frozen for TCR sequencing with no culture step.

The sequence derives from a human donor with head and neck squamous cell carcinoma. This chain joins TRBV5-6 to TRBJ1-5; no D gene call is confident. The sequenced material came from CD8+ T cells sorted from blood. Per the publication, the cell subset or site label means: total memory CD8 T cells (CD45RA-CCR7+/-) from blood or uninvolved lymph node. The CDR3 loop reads CASSIRALGIEPQHF. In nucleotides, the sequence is TGTGCCAGCAGTATCCGGGCTCTCGGTATTGAGCCCCAGCATTTT.